A single sample gave rise to the 24 T cell receptor beta chains below, sequenced in a study of blood T cell repertoires in COVID-19. Profiling relied on immunoSEQ multiplex PCR, and the TCRdb table lists in-frame clones only, not all of them. Among about 180,000 clones, nearly 90% were seen once, and the ten largest hold roughly 2.4%. Sequenced material: PBMCs or T cells enriched from blood (not recorded which). These receptors came from a woman aged 40 to 55 with acute COVID-19.

The rearrangement joins TRBV6-1 to TRBJ2-5, with D maybe TRBD1 (6 bases). The CDR3 is made up of 15 amino acids. The germline gives CDR1 MNHNS, CDR2 SASEGT. Between the trimmed V and J ends, which lost 3 bases and 1 base, there was a span of 12 bases. The CDR3 sequence is CASSEMGALQETQYF. The CDR3 DNA is TGTGCCAGCAGTGAGATGGGGGCCCTCCAAGAGACCCAGTACTTC.

This clone was counted a few times. The chain couples TRBV5-4 to TRBJ1-1; 7 positions match TRBD1. The length of the CDR3 is 16 residues. The V gene's germline CDR1 is SGHNT and CDR2 YYREEE (reference sequence). V was clipped by 3 bases and J by 3 bases; unmatched bases: 11. The CDR3 region is CASSSRRQGQDTEAFF. DNA for the CDR3: TGTGCCAGCAGCTCACGTCGACAGGGACAAGACACTGAAGCTTTCTTT.

The chain has TRBV29-1 and TRBJ2-1; 8 nucleotides match TRBD2. Germline CDR1 and CDR2: SQVTM and ANQGSEA. This CDR3 comprises 17 residues. Trimming cost V 0 bases and J 8 bases; bases outside gene matches: 15. The CDR3 sequence: CSVEDRAGLAGMYEQFF. CDR3 DNA sequence: TGCAGCGTTGAAGATCGGGCTGGGCTAGCGGGCATGTATGAGCAGTTCTTC.

The genes are TRBV28 and TRBJ2-7; a weak D match, TRBD2 (6 bases). The V end was cut by 7 bases, the J end by 0 bases, with 16 bases between. This CDR3 has 15 amino acids. From germline, CDR1 is MDHEN and CDR2 SYDVKM. The CDR3 DNA reads TGTGCCAGCACCCCCTTTCGGGGGTTCTCCTACGAGCAGTACTTC. It specifies CASTPFRGFSYEQYF.

The sample holds one count of this clone. The chain links TRBV6-5 to TRBJ1-2, with D possibly being TRBD1 (5 bases). Trimming stripped 0 bases from V and 8 bases from J, with 13 bases between. The V gene's germline CDR1 is MNHEY and CDR2 SVGAGI. The CDR3 extends over 14 amino acids. The CDR3 sequence is CASSYSKGRSGYTF. The CDR3 nucleotides are TGTGCCAGCAGTTACTCGAAGGGGAGGTCGGGCTACACCTTC.

J is TRBJ1-2 and V is TRBV4-2, with TRBD1 matching over 9 bases. Trimming at V came to 1 base and at J to 4 bases, leaving 7 bases not matched to a gene. The CDR3 extends over 16 amino acids. Germline CDR1 is LGHNA and CDR2 is YNFKEQ. CDR3 nucleotides: TGTGCCAGCAGCCAAGGTAGACAGGGGGTCTTCTATGGCTACACCTTC. Residues: CASSQGRQGVFYGYTF.

This chain joins TRBV5-1 and TRBJ1-2; 7 bases match TRBD1. Germline V gene lookup returns CDR1 SGHRS and CDR2 YFSETQ. The CDR3 contains 12 residues. The junction had 5 bases not matched to a gene; V was cut back by 3 bases and J by 9 bases. The CDR3 protein is CASSSDRRRYTF. The CDR3 bases are TGCGCCAGCAGCTCGGACAGGAGGCGCTACACCTTC. The full variable domain, with the rest looked up from reference TRBV5-1 and TRBJ1-2, is KAGVTQTPRYLIKTRGQQVTLSCSPISGHRSVSWYQQTPGQGLQFLFEYFSETQRNKGNFPGRFSGRQFSNSRSEMNVSTLELGDSALYLCASSSDRRRYTFGSGTRLTVV.

This chain uses TRBV12-3 or TRBV12-4 with TRBJ2-1, with D hard to call. The CDR3 is 13 amino acids. V was trimmed by 8 bases and J by 3 bases, leaving 11 bases between them. The CDR3 bases are TGTGCCAGCCGAAACACGTACTACAATGAGCAGTTCTTC. Amino acid sequence: CASRNTYYNEQFF.

The chain couples TRBV4-2 to TRBJ2-7; the match to TRBD1 covers 9 bases. The V segment lost 3 bases and the J segment 4 bases; nucleotides outside the gene matches: 10. The CDR3 totals 16 residues. The germline V gene encodes CDR1 LGHNA and CDR2 YNFKEQ. The CDR3 nucleotides read TGTGCCAGCAGCCAGGCGGATCGGGACAGGGCGTACGAGCAGTACTTC. Translating gives CASSQADRDRAYEQYF.

The chain recombines TRBV18 with TRBJ1-1; tentative D call: TRBD1 (6 bases). Looked up from germline, CDR1 is KGHSH and CDR2 is LQKENI. V was clipped by 5 bases and J by 4 bases, with 20 bases between them. This CDR3 comprises 16 residues. The CDR3 DNA is TGTGCCAGCTCAAGGAGGCAGGGAGGGGGAGGCACTGAAGCTTTCTTT. This sequence encodes CASSRRQGGGGTEAFF.

The chain uses TRBV19 and TRBJ1-2; D is possibly TRBD1 (6 bases). This CDR3 has 13 residues. The ends were cut back, 10 bases at V and 0 bases at J, with 12 bases in the middle. Germline values: CDR1 LNHDA, CDR2 SQIVND (reference sequence). The CDR3 coding sequence is TGTGCCACTAACCAGGGGACTAACTATGGCTACACCTTC. Amino acid sequence: CATNQGTNYGYTF.

V usage is TRBV19 and J usage is TRBJ2-2; TRBD1 matches 8 bases. Germline V gene data show CDR1 as LNHDA and CDR2 as SQIVND (reference sequence). V lost 5 bases and J lost 1; bases outside the gene matches: 6. This CDR3 is built from 16 residues. CDR3 sequence (DNA): TGTGCCAGTAGTGTTAAGGGGACAGGGAACACCGGGGAGCTGTTTTTT. It translates to CASSVKGTGNTGELFF.

CDR3 protein: CAWSRFPEGPVAHGYTF. The CDR3 nucleotides read TGTGCCTGGAGTCGTTTTCCGGAGGGACCTGTAGCGCATGGCTACACCTTC. V and J are TRBV30 and TRBJ1-2; D possibly corresponds to TRBD1 (5 bases). The CDR3 sequence is 17 residues long. The germline V gene has CDR1 GTSNPN and CDR2 SVGIG (reference sequence). Trimming took 2 bases from V and 6 from J, leaving 25 bases between them.

CDR3: CASSMARVVLDSGANVLTF. CDR3 sequence (DNA): TGTGCCAGTAGTATGGCCAGGGTGGTTTTGGACTCTGGGGCCAACGTCCTGACTTTC. The chain employs TRBV19 and TRBJ2-6; the D gene is possibly TRBD1 (5 bases). Germline CDR1 reads LNHDA; CDR2 reads SQIVND (reference sequence). V lost 3 bases to trimming and J lost 0 bases, with 18 bases between them. CDR3 length: 19 amino acids.

The V call is TRBV10-1, the J call TRBJ2-1, with TRBD1 matching 7 bases. V shed 1 base, J shed 0 bases, and the junction held 3 bases outside the gene matches. Germline assignment: CDR1 WNHNN and CDR2 SYGVQD (reference sequence). This CDR3 contains 16 residues. The CDR3 DNA sequence: TGCGCCAGCAGTGAGTTGGCAGGGGGCTCCTACAATGAGCAGTTCTTC. It codes for CASSELAGGSYNEQFF.

V is TRBV9 and J is TRBJ2-3, with 10 bases that match TRBD2. The germline gives CDR1 SGDLS, CDR2 YYNGEE. With 4 bases clipped from V and 8 bases from J, the junction kept 13 bases outside the gene matches. The CDR3 is 16 amino acids. The DNA for the CDR3 is TGTGCCAGCAGCCCACGGGGTAGCGGGAGGATAGGTACGCAGTATTTT. Translation: CASSPRGSGRIGTQYF. The whole variable domain, remainder taken from reference TRBV9 and TRBJ2-3, is DSGVTQTPKHLITATGQRVTLRCSPRSGDLSVYWYQQSLDQGLQFLIQYYNGEERAKGNILERFSAQQFPDLHSELNLSSLELGDSALYFCASSPRGSGRIGTQYFGPGTRLTVL.

V and J are TRBV19 and TRBJ2-1, with D uncertain. The V gene lost 3 bases and the J gene lost 1 base, with 10 bases spanning the gap. CDR1 and CDR2 from the germline V gene are LNHDA and SQIVND (reference sequence). The CDR3 is 15 residues long. CDR3 in DNA: TGTGCCAGTAGTATTTCCGAGGTTTCCTACAATGAGCAGTTCTTC. Its protein product is CASSISEVSYNEQFF.

The chain links TRBV2 to TRBJ2-5, with D unclear. CDR3 length: 14 residues. The germline V gene encodes CDR1 SNHLY and CDR2 FYNNEI. Trimming took off 1 base at V and 2 bases at J, with 8 bases between the two ends. The CDR3 region has the DNA TGTGCCAGCAGTGAAGGATCCAGTCAAGAGACCCAGTACTTC. Its translation is CASSEGSSQETQYF.

The V call is TRBV27, the J call TRBJ2-3, with 9 bases that match TRBD2. The CDR3 covers 15 residues. Germline V CDR1 and CDR2: MNHEY, SMNVEV (reference sequence). V lost 6 bases to trimming and J lost 2 bases; unmatched junction nucleotides: 6. CDR3 nucleotides: TGTGCCAGCAGCCTAGCGGGGCTAAACACAGATACGCAGTATTTT. It codes for CASSLAGLNTDTQYF.

This chain links TRBV5-1 with TRBJ2-7; possible D gene TRBD1, 5 bases. Germline V gives CDR1 SGHRS, CDR2 YFSETQ. V dropped 0 bases and J dropped 10 bases, with 14 bases sitting between them. The CDR3 runs 13 residues. The CDR3 loop reads CASSLEKFQGQYF. DNA of the CDR3: TGCGCCAGCAGCTTGGAGAAGTTCCAGGGTCAGTACTTC.

The chain joins TRBV4-3 to TRBJ2-3; possible D gene TRBD1, 6 bases. The germline CDR1 and CDR2 sequences are LGHNA and YSLEER. CDR3 length: 15 residues. Deletions cut 0 bases from V and 6 bases from J, with 13 bases between. The CDR3 sequence is CASSQDGQGMDTQYF. The CDR3 DNA sequence: TGCGCCAGCAGCCAAGATGGGCAGGGGATGGATACGCAGTATTTT.

CDR3 bases: TGTGCCAGCAGCCAAGTAGAAAACGAGCAGTACTTC. Amino acids: CASSQVENEQYF. The rearrangement links TRBV3-1 (or the pseudogene TRBV3-2) to TRBJ2-7; D call uncertain. Germline assignment: CDR1 LGHDT and CDR2 YNNKEL (reference sequence). The V end lost 1 base, the J end lost 5 bases, and 6 bases lay between the germline ends. CDR3 size: 12 residues.

This clone was observed a few times. V usage is TRBV4-1 and J usage is TRBJ2-2, with D perhaps TRBD1 (6 bases). This CDR3 comprises 15 residues. The V and J ends lost 3 bases and 3 bases respectively, with 11 bases between them. Germline lookup yields CDR1 MGHRA and CDR2 YSYEKL. The CDR3 DNA reads as TGCGCCAGCAGCCATGGCAAGGGGGACACCGGGGAGCTGTTTTTT. Encoded protein: CASSHGKGDTGELFF.

The chain combines TRBV2 with TRBJ2-3, with D possibly matching TRBD2 (5 bases). Germline lookup yields CDR1 SNHLY and CDR2 FYNNEI. The CDR3 has 13 residues. Trimming cost V 6 bases and J 4 bases, with 11 bases left between them. This CDR3 is CASSILGSDTQYF. The CDR3 nucleotides are TGTGCCAGCAGCATACTAGGATCAGATACGCAGTATTTT.